One and the same sample provided the 19 T cell receptor beta chains below, sequenced in a study of tumor and adjacent non-tumor tissue in lung cancer. RNA was extracted from bulk tissue without any cell sorting. Three rounds of nested PCR, following a modified ARM-PCR protocol, produced the TCRbeta library. TCRdb re-analysed the multiplex PCR reads in MiXCR, keeping a single row per CDR3 protein. The sample shows 120,000 or so distinct CDR3 sequences, 66% of them seen only once. Specimen: lung tumor tissue. The receptors here all came from a man aged 25-40 years with non-small cell lung cancer.

V usage is TRBV30 and J usage is TRBJ1-2, with a weak D call TRBD1 (5 bases). Trimming cost V 2 bases and J 4 bases, with 14 bases left between them. The CDR3 covers 14 residues. Germline CDR1 and CDR2: GTSNPN and SVGIG (reference sequence). CDR3 bases: TGTGCCTGGAGTAATCAGGACGGGGGCTATGGCTACACCTTC. Translated: CAWSNQDGGYGYTF.

Details on this clonotype: This may be a read error, as it is one base from a much larger clone. The V call is TRBV20-1, the J call TRBJ1-6, with unresolved D. This CDR3 is 18 amino acids long. V was clipped by 0 bases and J by 0 bases, with 15 bases between them. Looked up from germline, CDR1 is DFQATT and CDR2 is SNEGSKA (reference sequence). CDR3 sequence (DNA): TGCAGTGCTAGAGACCGGATAGGAGCCAGCTCCTATAATTCACCCCTCCACTTT. This translates into CSARDRIGASSYNSPLHF.

On this clonotype itself: This may be a read error: a much more frequent sequence differs by one nucleotide. V usage is TRBV20-1 and J usage is TRBJ1-5, with a weak D call TRBD1 (6 bases). From germline, CDR1 is DFQATT and CDR2 SNEGSKA (reference sequence). This CDR3 is 12 amino acids long. CDR3 in DNA: TGCAATGCTAAGGCAGGGGAGCAGCCCCAGCATTTT. This encodes CNAKAGEQPQHF.

Regarding this clonotype: The junction and the germline gene differ at one end; a read error may be behind it. The rearrangement links TRBV12-3 or TRBV12-4 to TRBJ1-6; TRBD1 might be the D (5 bases). The CDR3 is 17 amino acids. The CDR3 DNA is TGTGCCAGCACCGAGACAGACCTAGGCTCCTATAATTCACCCCTTCACTTT. Its translation: CASTETDLGSYNSPLHF.

This clonotype appeared a few times. The chain has TRBV7-3 and TRBJ2-3; no clear D gene. The CDR3 loop spans 13 amino acids. In germline, CDR1 is SGHTA, CDR2 FQGTGA. Trimming pared 3 bases from V and 0 bases from J, leaving 4 bases between. CDR3 residues: CASSLSSTDTQYF. The CDR3, as DNA: TGTGCCAGCAGCTTGTCTAGCACAGATACGCAGTATTTT.

With regard to this clonotype: As the CDR3 is not closed by the conserved phenylalanine or tryptophan, this likely results from a read error. This chain joins TRBV11-2 and TRBJ2-1; 7 bases fit TRBD2. There are 15 residues in the CDR3. Germline values: CDR1 SGHAT, CDR2 FQNNGV. DNA for the CDR3: TGTGTCAGCAGCTTTATTGTGGGAGGGAATAATGAGCAGTTCTTA. Its translation: CVSSFIVGGNNEQFL.

This chain joins TRBV11-2 and TRBJ2-1; D might be TRBD2 (5 bases). Germline V CDR1 and CDR2: SGHAT, FQNNGV. CDR3 size: 15 residues. Between the trimmed V and J ends, which lost 5 bases and 7 bases, there was a span of 18 bases. In nucleotides, the CDR3 is TGTGCCAGCAGCCTCCTCGTGAGTGGACTTAATGAGCAGTTCTTC. It yields the protein CASSLLVSGLNEQFF. The whole variable domain, remainder taken from reference TRBV11-2 and TRBJ2-1, is EAGVAQSPRYKIIEKRQSVAFWCNPISGHATLYWYQQILGQGPKLLIQFQNNGVVDDSQLPKDRFSAERLKGVDSTLKIQPAKLEDSAVYLCASSLLVSGLNEQFFGPGTRLTVL.

Turning to this clonotype: Compared with germline, one end of the junction differs, possibly owing to a read error. The J gene is TRBJ1-1, the V gene TRBV11-1; TRBD1 is a possible D gene (5 bases). Germline assignment: CDR1 SGHAT and CDR2 FQDESV (reference sequence). This CDR3 region has 13 residues. Here the CDR3 DNA reads TGTGCCAGCAGCTCCCAAAGGGGCACTGAGGCTCTCTTT. Translated, it gives CASSSQRGTEALF.

Ten or more counts support this clonotype. The chain combines TRBV6-1 with TRBJ2-3; 8 nucleotides match TRBD2. The CDR3 length is 16 residues. Trimming took 7 bases from V and 0 from J; bases not matched to a gene: 9. Germline assignment: CDR1 MNHNS and CDR2 SASEGT. DNA for the CDR3: TGTGCCAGCAACGGGAGACTAGCGTCTAGCACAGATACGCAGTATTTT. Protein sequence: CASNGRLASSTDTQYF.

Concerning this clonotype itself: Since a much larger clone is just one base distant, this may be a read error. The CDR3: CASIFRHLYEQYF. CDR3 sequence (DNA): TGTGCCAGCATTTTCAGGCACCTCTACGAGCAGTACTTC. This chain connects TRBV28 to TRBJ2-7; D ambiguous. There are 13 residues in the CDR3. Per germline, CDR1 MDHEN and CDR2 SYDVKM. V gave up 7 bases and J gave up 3 bases, with 13 bases separating them.

In regard to this clonotype: This may be a read error: a much more frequent sequence differs by one nucleotide. The V and J genes are TRBV24-1 and TRBJ1-5, with D perhaps TRBD1 (6 bases). The CDR3 spans 19 residues. Germline CDR1 reads KGHDR; CDR2 reads SFDVKD. The CDR3 is CDTSGPQGVGPVGGQPQHF. As DNA, the CDR3 is TGTGACACCAGTGGCCCACAGGGAGTAGGGCCCGTAGGCGGTCAGCCCCAGCATTTT.

This clonotype was counted ten times or more. This chain's CDR3 is CASSWAGGETQYF. The CDR3 coding sequence is TGTGCCAGCAGCTGGGCAGGCGGGGAGACCCAGTACTTC. The chain combines TRBV7-8 with TRBJ2-5, with D tentatively TRBD2 (5 bases). The CDR3 extends over 13 amino acids. Between the trimmed V and J ends, which lost 4 bases and 5 bases, there was a span of 11 bases. CDR1 and CDR2 (germline): SGHVS, FQNEAQ.

To note about this clonotype: One end of the junction varies from germline; a read error may be responsible. The CDR3 coding sequence is TGTACCAGCAGCTCGGGCTCAGGGTACCCTGGGGCCAACGTCCTGACTTTC. The encoded protein is CTSSSGSGYPGANVLTF. This rearrangement joins TRBV7-9 to TRBJ2-6; weak D call: TRBD1 (5 bases). Per germline, CDR1 SEHNR and CDR2 FQNEAQ (reference sequence). The CDR3 covers 17 residues.

The gene calls are TRBV5-4 and TRBJ2-1; D tentatively reads TRBD1 or TRBD2 (7 bases each). V shed 4 bases and J shed 3 bases, with 20 bases lying between them. CDR3 length: 17 residues. The V gene's germline CDR1 is SGHNT and CDR2 YYREEE (reference sequence). The chain's CDR3 is CASSGDRAGALYNEQFF. The CDR3 DNA reads as TGTGCCAGCAGCGGAGACAGGGCGGGAGCCCTCTACAATGAGCAGTTCTTC.

As to this clonotype: Just one base apart from a much larger clone, this may be a read error. The rearrangement uses TRBV4-1 and TRBJ2-1, with unresolved D. V dropped 6 bases and J dropped 0 bases, with 12 bases sitting between them. The CDR3 extends over 15 amino acids. Germline CDR1 is MGHRA and CDR2 is YSYEKL. CDR3 nucleotides: TGCGCCAGCAGTCCGGGTTACCACTCCTACAATGAGCAGTTCTTC. As protein: CASSPGYHSYNEQFF.

This clonotype came up many times. The gene calls are TRBV24-1 and TRBJ2-3, with a possible D match to TRBD2 (6 bases). Germline CDR1 and CDR2: KGHDR and SFDVKD. CDR3 length: 14 amino acids. V lost 4 bases and J lost 3, with 10 bases in between. In nucleotides, the CDR3 is TGTGCCACCAGTGAAACCGCGGGGACAGATACGCAGTATTTT. This encodes CATSETAGTDTQYF.

This clonotype was counted many times. The genes are TRBV29-1 and TRBJ2-5, with D perhaps matching TRBD2 (6 bases). Per germline, CDR1 SQVTM and CDR2 ANQGSEA. Trimming cost V 1 base and J 3 bases, with 12 bases left between them. The CDR3 has 14 amino acids. This chain's CDR3 is CSVEGSEGKETQYF. Written as DNA, the CDR3 is TGCAGCGTTGAAGGGTCGGAGGGTAAAGAGACCCAGTACTTC.

This clonotype was observed many times. V and J are TRBV6-5 and TRBJ2-7; D is ambiguous. Germline-derived CDR1 and CDR2 are MNHEY and SVGAGI. The CDR3 has 13 residues. V was pared by 2 bases and J by 7 bases, with 12 bases between. CDR3 bases: TGTGCCAGCAGTTACCCTCCCCCGAGTGAGCAGTACTTC. Encoded protein: CASSYPPPSEQYF.

The chain recombines TRBV5-1 with TRBJ2-5; tentative D call: TRBD2 (5 bases). The CDR3 has 14 amino acids. Germline loops: CDR1 SGHRS, CDR2 YFSETQ. Trimming removed 6 bases from V and 2 bases from J, with 14 bases in between. CDR3 loop: CASNPGLDQETQYF. CDR3 sequence (DNA): TGCGCCAGCAACCCCGGACTGGATCAAGAGACCCAGTACTTC.